The sequence of this TCR beta chain was determined in a study of shared clonotypes between healthy human individuals (dated by TCRdb to the early 2020s). Regarding the complete study: The cohort comprised a couple of women and a few men aged 18 to 49 years. Libraries were prepared and TCR repertoires were sequenced by different laboratories using diverse techniques, in order to increase sequencing depth and limit assay-specific biases. Each donor's leukapheresis produced roughly between roughly 0.85 and 10 billion PBMCs. For each donor, three plates each were used for CD4 naive and CD4 memory, two plates were used for CD8 naive, and one plate was used for CD8 memory. The study deeply sequenced blood TCR repertoires of five healthy adults to estimate repertoire size and the extent of clonotype sharing between individuals.

For the CD8 naive samples, CD45RO-negative cells were positively selected for CCR7, yielding a CD45RA+CCR7+ population from which TemRA cells were excluded. The donors were healthy, HIV-negative adults with no recently reported acute infections or vaccinations. All donors were Caucasian adults living in Nashville, Tennessee, USA. Blood was obtained by leukapheresis, after which PBMCs were separated by Ficoll-Histopaque density gradient centrifugation and cryopreserved in liquid nitrogen vapor phase. Purity and quantity of every magnetically sorted T cell population were checked by analytical flow cytometry. From each sorted fraction, genomic DNA was isolated and quantified by UV absorbance on a Nanodrop 2000c. The germline V gene encodes CDR1 MNHEY and CDR2 SMNVEV (reference sequence). From the cysteine up to the phenylalanine, the CDR3 has a length of 15 residues. The read is trimmed to its CDR3 DNA, 45 bases read in frame from base 1. The junction carries 19 bases between V and J, which are trimmed by 5 bases and 5 bases respectively.

In regard to this clone: Its antigen specificity is not known. Qualities for individual bases were not recorded, and no much larger clone is one base off.

Using the deep immunoSEQ assay, TCR CDR3 regions were amplified from genomic DNA by multiplex PCR. Extracted genomic DNA from each cell subset was spread evenly across all wells of several immunoSEQ 96-well plates, with each plate serving as a replicate. Each replicate PCR for sorted subsets received around 200 ng genomic DNA, equal to roughly 30,000 T cell genomes. Purified libraries were quantified with a Qubit 3.0 fluorometer, sized on a Bioanalyzer 2100, and re-quantified with the KAPA Library Quantification kit. Every immunoSEQ 96-well plate was sequenced on a dedicated single-read 150-cycle Illumina NextSeq 550 flow cell. Per the authors' processing: Because only junctional sequences without quality scores were contained in the immunoSEQ output, filtering matching that applied to full-length reads could not be performed. Sequences were annotated with PyIR, a Python wrapper for IgBLAST v1.9, using IMGT germline references to assign V/J genes and CDR3. Reads with weak V/J assignments (E-value above 1e-6), missing CDR3, stop codons, out-of-frame junctions, or ambiguous translated residues were removed. V3J clonotypes were defined as sequences sharing the same inferred V gene, J gene, and CDR3 amino acid sequence. Percentage overlap between repertoires was calculated by dividing the number of shared unique clonotypes by the size of the smaller repertoire. Richness of each repertoire was evaluated using RTK rarefaction, the Chao1 estimator, and Recon v2.1 estimates of unobserved clonotypes. Generation probabilities were computed with OLGA for all TCRbeta clonotypes obtained by the gDNA method from four donors. TCRdb carries this immuneACCESS record with in-frame sequences only. Its versions omit some clonotypes, under half of them owing to an unresolved V gene in the studies checked, with the rest unexplained. V, J and clone size were drawn from that table, and D and trimming were deduced from the DNA. In all, the sample holds approximately 2,000,000 clones, and 93% of those were seen once. In total, the top ten clones hold around 1.7% of the sample.

Broad study findings and their caveats: Pairwise subsampling led to the expectation that sequencing depth would affect the degree of clonotype sharing among donors. Sampling was restricted to blood, and TCR repertoires in tissues likely differ from the TCR repertoires found in blood. Higher generation probabilities were observed for clonotypes shared by all four sorted-subset donors than for non-shared clonotypes. Because the study included a small number of donors, the genetic and exposure-history diversity represented was limited. Incomplete sequencing was indicated by rarefaction of sorted-subset datasets, despite the large sequencing depth. Larger estimated clonotype richness was generally found for naive subsets than for memory subsets. When a few donors were compared, the shared fraction of clonotypes was 5% to 6.5% for naive CD4, roughly 3.4% for naive CD8, roughly 2.3% for memory CD4, and 0.4% for memory CD8.

Source material: naive CD8+ T cells from PBMCs. Reading the label with the study, this specimen's cell subset or site is: CD45RA+CCR7+. This sequence originates from a man in his late teens or twenties in good health. Some clones in this sample may be carry-over from other donors' samples. The chain is encoded by TRBV27 joined to TRBJ2-7; possibly the D gene is TRBD1, per 6 matching bases. The CDR3 sequence is CASSTRPGTPHEQYF. In nucleotide form, the sequence is TGTGCCAGCAGTACCAGACCCGGGACACCGCACGAGCAGTACTTC.